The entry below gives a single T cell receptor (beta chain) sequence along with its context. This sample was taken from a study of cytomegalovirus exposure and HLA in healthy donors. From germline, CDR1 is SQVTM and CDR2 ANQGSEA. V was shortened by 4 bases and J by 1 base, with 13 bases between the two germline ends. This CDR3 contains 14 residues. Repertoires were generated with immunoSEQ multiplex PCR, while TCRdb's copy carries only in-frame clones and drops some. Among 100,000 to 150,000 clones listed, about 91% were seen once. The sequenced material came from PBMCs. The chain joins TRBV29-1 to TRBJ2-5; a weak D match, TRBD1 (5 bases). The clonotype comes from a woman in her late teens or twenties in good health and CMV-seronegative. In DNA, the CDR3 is TGCAGCGTTGCAGAGGACACCTTCCAAGAGACCCAGTACTTC. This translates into CSVAEDTFQETQYF.